Below are 20 T cell receptor beta chains sequenced from a single sample in a study of CD8+ T cells in alopecia areata. TCR sequencing used cDNA made by reverse transcription of extracted RNA. Repertoires were generated with immunoSEQ multiplex PCR, while TCRdb's copy carries only in-frame clones and drops some. The table includes about 110,000 clones, around 55% detected once. Sequenced material: CD8+ T cells sorted from blood. Receptors were obtained from a human donor in good health.

In this sample, this clone turned up a few times. V and J are TRBV15 and TRBJ2-1, with D possibly matching TRBD2 (5 bases). CDR1 LNHNV and CDR2 YYDKDF come from the germline V gene (reference sequence). The V end was cut by 3 bases, the J end by 6 bases, with 12 bases between. The CDR3 covers 14 residues. The CDR3 DNA follows: TGTGCCACCAGCAGTGTTGCGGGTGGCAATGAGCAGTTCTTC. It is translated as CATSSVAGGNEQFF.

The chain has TRBV19 and TRBJ1-1; the D is unclear. The CDR3 loop spans 15 amino acids. V gave up 3 bases and J gave up 2 bases, with 13 bases separating them. CDR1 is LNHDA and CDR2 is SQIVND in the germline V gene (reference sequence). The CDR3 DNA reads as TGTGCCAGTAGTATCGGGTCAGGTCAAAACACTGAAGCTTTCTTT. It is translated as CASSIGSGQNTEAFF.

The chain couples TRBV7-8 to TRBJ2-5; D may be TRBD2 (7 bases). V gave up 3 bases and J gave up 1 base, with 12 bases separating them. From germline, CDR1 is SGHVS and CDR2 FQNEAQ. The CDR3 extends over 15 amino acids. For the CDR3, the DNA is TGTGCCAGCAGCTTCCTCGGGGGGCCCCAAGAGACCCAGTACTTC. It codes for CASSFLGGPQETQYF.

The chain joins TRBV29-1 to TRBJ2-1, with D perhaps TRBD2 (6 bases). With 7 bases removed from V and 2 bases from J, the gap between germline ends came to 15 bases. This CDR3 is 14 amino acids long. Germline CDR1 SQVTM, CDR2 ANQGSEA. The CDR3 protein is CSGRLGATYNEQFF. CDR3 nucleotides: TGCAGCGGTCGACTAGGGGCTACCTACAATGAGCAGTTCTTC.

This chain connects TRBV5-4 to TRBJ2-3; 10 nucleotides line up with TRBD2. V dropped 1 base and J dropped 6; count of bases not matched to a gene: 5. The germline CDR1 and CDR2 sequences are SGHNT and YYREEE (reference sequence). The CDR3 runs to 15 residues. The CDR3 loop is CASSLPSGGADTQYF. The CDR3 region has the DNA TGTGCCAGCAGCTTGCCCAGCGGGGGGGCGGATACGCAGTATTTT.

The gene calls are TRBV4-3 and TRBJ2-1; 7 bases align to TRBD2. This CDR3 region has 18 residues. Losses at the gene ends were 0 bases for V and 0 bases for J; bases not matched to a gene: 8. CDR1 and CDR2 from the germline V gene are LGHNA and YSLEER. The CDR3 sequence is CASSQDGAWGGSYNEQFF. The DNA for the CDR3 is TGCGCCAGCAGCCAAGATGGGGCCTGGGGGGGCTCCTACAATGAGCAGTTCTTC.

The chain has TRBV7-9 and TRBJ2-7; tentative D call: TRBD2 (7 bases). The CDR3 has 16 residues. The germline gives CDR1 SEHNR, CDR2 FQNEAQ (reference sequence). Trimming pared 4 bases from V and 4 bases from J, leaving 20 bases between. The CDR3 coding sequence is TGTGCCAGCAGCTCTGGCGGGGGCGCGATGGGGTACGAGCAGTACTTC. It yields the protein CASSSGGGAMGYEQYF.

J is TRBJ1-4 and V is TRBV6-5; a possible D gene is TRBD1 (6 bases). Germline CDR1 MNHEY, CDR2 SVGAGI. V lost 2 bases to trimming and J lost 3 bases, with 10 bases between them. This CDR3 is built from 15 residues. The CDR3 spells CASSYGGGSNEKLFF. The CDR3 nucleotides read TGTGCCAGCAGTTACGGGGGGGGCTCTAATGAAAAACTGTTTTTT.

About this clone: One end of the junction varies from germline; a read error may be responsible. The chain uses TRBV5-4 and TRBJ2-7; TRBD2 is a possible D gene (6 bases). Germline CDR1 and CDR2: SGHNT and YYREEE (reference sequence). The CDR3 consists of 14 residues. The CDR3 DNA reads as TGCGCCAGCAGCCCGGGAGAAGAGTGGTCTGAGCAGTACTTC. This sequence encodes CASSPGEEWSEQYF. Together with reference TRBV5-4 and TRBJ2-7, the CDR3 gives the full variable domain: ETGVTQSPTHLIKTRGQQVTLRCSSQSGHNTVSWYQQALGQGPQFIFQYYREEENGRGNFPPRFSGLQFPNYSSELNVNALELDDSALYLCASSPGEEWSEQYFGPGTRLTVT.

This chain joins TRBV5-1 and TRBJ2-3; 11 nucleotides agree with TRBD1. Germline CDR1 is SGHRS and CDR2 is YFSETQ. This CDR3 is 17 amino acids long. V was clipped by 3 bases and J by 5 bases; unmatched bases: 11. The CDR3: CASSSLGQGAAGDTQYF. In DNA, the CDR3 is TGCGCCAGCAGCTCCCTCGGACAGGGGGCAGCGGGAGATACGCAGTATTTT.

This clone has a handful of counts. V gene TRBV7-2 combines with J gene TRBJ2-7, with 9 positions matching TRBD2. The CDR3 is made up of 16 amino acids. Trimming cost V 0 bases and J 1 base; bases outside gene matches: 4. Germline CDR1 SGHTA, CDR2 FQGNSA. CDR3 protein: CASSLAGLASSYEQYF. The CDR3 nucleotides read TGTGCCAGCAGCTTAGCGGGACTAGCTAGTTCCTACGAGCAGTACTTC.

In regard to this clone: At one end, the junction sequence differs from germline, possibly due to a read error. The chain employs TRBV2 and TRBJ2-1; 7 bases map to TRBD2. The CDR3 is 14 residues long. The germline V gene encodes CDR1 SNHLY and CDR2 FYNNEI. CDR3 loop: CASREAGTYNEQFF. CDR3 DNA sequence: TGTGCCAGCAGGGAAGCGGGAACCTACAATGAGCAGTTCTTC.

As to this clone: This sample includes further DNA sequences coding for the same CDR3. CDR3 loop: CASSVGSGTGDYEQYF. For the CDR3, the DNA is TGTGCCAGCAGCGTAGGATCCGGGACGGGAGACTACGAGCAGTACTTC. J is TRBJ2-7 and V is TRBV9; a possible D gene is TRBD2 (6 bases). The CDR3 covers 16 residues. The germline V and J ends were trimmed by 0 bases and 3 bases, with 16 bases remaining between them. Germline lookup yields CDR1 SGDLS and CDR2 YYNGEE. Drawing the rest from reference TRBV9 and TRBJ2-7, the complete variable domain is DSGVTQTPKHLITATGQRVTLRCSPRSGDLSVYWYQQSLDQGLQFLIQYYNGEERAKGNILERFSAQQFPDLHSELNLSSLELGDSALYFCASSVGSGTGDYEQYFGPGTRLTVT.

This chain links TRBV5-1 with TRBJ2-7, with a possible D match to TRBD2 (6 bases). The CDR3 totals 13 residues. V lost 4 bases and J lost 4, with 12 bases in between. The V gene's germline CDR1 is SGHRS and CDR2 YFSETQ. DNA of the CDR3: TGCGCCAGCAGCATCCAACTAGCTTACGAGCAGTACTTC. Translated, it gives CASSIQLAYEQYF.

The J gene is TRBJ2-2, the V gene TRBV5-6; 8 bases are shared with TRBD1. Germline lookup yields CDR1 SGHDT and CDR2 YYEEEE. With 7 bases clipped from V and 3 bases from J, the junction kept 8 bases outside the gene matches. The CDR3 is made up of 15 amino acids. The CDR3 is CASLDRVADTGELFF. In DNA, the CDR3 is TGTGCCAGCTTGGACAGGGTGGCGGACACCGGGGAGCTGTTTTTT.

A few counts support this clone. The V call is TRBV6-4, the J call TRBJ2-3; TRBD2 aligns across 8 bases. J lost 4 bases, V lost 2 bases, and 5 bases had no gene match. This CDR3 contains 15 residues. The germline CDR1 and CDR2 sequences are MRHNA and SNTAGT. The CDR3 region is CASSDHGGAADTQYF. The DNA for the CDR3 is TGTGCCAGCAGTGACCACGGGGGGGCCGCAGATACGCAGTATTTT.

V usage is TRBV5-6 and J usage is TRBJ2-1, with a tentative D call TRBD2 (5 bases). The ends were cut back, 0 bases at V and 11 bases at J, with 9 bases in the middle. The CDR3 consists of 12 residues. Germline CDR1 reads SGHDT; CDR2 reads YYEEEE. The CDR3 sequence is CASSLDPGKQFF. For the CDR3, the DNA is TGTGCCAGCAGCTTGGATCCGGGAAAGCAGTTCTTC.

This clone was seen once. The rearrangement links TRBV7-6 to TRBJ1-4, with D possibly being TRBD1 (6 bases). From germline, CDR1 is SGHVS and CDR2 FNYEAQ. The CDR3 is 14 amino acids. V was cut by 6 bases and J by 8 bases, with 16 bases left in between. CDR3 loop: CASSIDRSQEKLFF. CDR3 coding DNA: TGTGCCAGCAGTATTGACAGGTCACAAGAAAAACTGTTTTTT.

This clone was seen more than once but under ten times. This chain uses TRBV19 with TRBJ1-1; TRBD1 is a possible D gene (6 bases). V was cut by 7 bases and J by 8 bases, with 17 bases left in between. The CDR3 consists of 13 residues. Looked up from germline, CDR1 is LNHDA and CDR2 is SQIVND (reference sequence). CDR3 coding DNA: TGTGCCAGTACCGACTCGGGGGCGCGGGAAGCTTTCTTT. Protein: CASTDSGAREAFF. The complete variable domain, with remaining parts taken from reference TRBV19 and TRBJ1-1, reads DGGITQSPKYLFRKEGQNVTLSCEQNLNHDAMYWYRQDPGQGLRLIYYSQIVNDFQKGDIAEGYSVSREKKESFPLTVTSAQKNPTAFYLCASTDSGAREAFFGQGTRLTVV.

This rearrangement joins TRBV9 to TRBJ1-6; D uncertain. The CDR3 covers 13 residues. CDR1 SGDLS and CDR2 YYNGEE come from the germline V gene. The germline V and J ends were trimmed by 0 bases and 9 bases, with 7 bases remaining between them. CDR3 sequence (DNA): TGTGCCAGCAGCGTAGGCGGGAGTTCACCCCTCCACTTT. Its translation is CASSVGGSSPLHF.